This entry lists 19 T cell receptor beta chains sequenced from one sample in a study of T-cell reconstitution after alpha-beta-depleted transplantation in children. Unique molecular identifiers were used to barcode this TCRbeta library. TCRdb itself ran the PCR reads through MiXCR, one entry per CDR3 protein. The data show some 830,000 distinct CDR3 sequences, approximately 15% seen once. Sequencing used PBMCs, mostly from graft donor cells, obtained 360 days after TCRalphabeta/CD19-depleted stem cell transplant. The receptors originated from a male patient aged 10-17 years who had a stem cell transplant for acute lymphoblastic leukemia, so the T cells may come from the graft donor.

The chain joins TRBV12-3 or TRBV12-4 to TRBJ2-2; D ambiguous. Trimming pared 5 bases from V and 3 bases from J, leaving 16 bases between. The CDR3 sequence is 16 residues long. CDR3 residues: CASSDPFFMDTGELFF. CDR3 in DNA: TGTGCCAGCAGTGACCCCTTCTTTATGGACACCGGGGAGCTGTTTTTT.

The rearrangement uses TRBV20-1 and TRBJ2-7, with 11 bases matching TRBD2. Germline CDR1 is DFQATT and CDR2 is SNEGSKA (reference sequence). The trim removed 6 bases at V and 3 bases at J, leaving 10 bases unmatched. The CDR3 runs 15 residues. The CDR3 nucleotides read TGCAGTGCCGGCTCCGGACTAGCGGGTTACTACGAGCAGTACTTC. Its protein product is CSAGSGLAGYYEQYF.

The rearrangement uses TRBV12-3 or TRBV12-4 and TRBJ2-7; tentatively, D is TRBD2 (5 bases). V was cut by 2 bases and J by 5 bases, with 16 bases left in between. CDR3 length equals 15 residues. CDR3 in DNA: TGTGCCAGCAGTTTAAGGTGGGAGATAGTAAACGAGCAGTACTTC. Translating gives CASSLRWEIVNEQYF.

This clonotype was seen a few times. The V gene is TRBV7-9, the J gene TRBJ2-5; D gene unclear. Germline-derived CDR1 and CDR2 are SEHNR and FQNEAQ (reference sequence). Deletions cut 5 bases from V and 5 bases from J, with 6 bases between. This CDR3 has 11 residues. CDR3 sequence: CASSGAETQYF. CDR3 DNA: TGTGCCAGCAGCGGCGCGGAGACCCAGTACTTC.

The chain couples TRBV10-3 to TRBJ2-7, with TRBD2 identical over 8 bases. V was clipped by 0 bases and J by 2 bases; unmatched bases: 6. CDR1 and CDR2 (germline): ENHRY, SYGVKD. This CDR3 has 16 residues. CDR3 sequence: CAISESSLAGPYEQYF. The CDR3, as DNA: TGTGCCATCAGTGAGTCGAGCTTAGCGGGGCCCTACGAGCAGTACTTC.

This clonotype has a handful of counts. The rearrangement uses TRBV19 and TRBJ2-1, with no clear D. Looked up from germline, CDR1 is LNHDA and CDR2 is SQIVND (reference sequence). Trimming stripped 3 bases from V and 3 bases from J, with 9 bases between. The CDR3 loop spans 14 amino acids. Here the CDR3 DNA reads TGTGCCAGTAGTATTCTCGTGGGCTACAATGAGCAGTTCTTC. This gives the protein CASSILVGYNEQFF. The variable domain in full, completed from reference TRBV19 and TRBJ2-1, reads DGGITQSPKYLFRKEGQNVTLSCEQNLNHDAMYWYRQDPGQGLRLIYYSQIVNDFQKGDIAEGYSVSREKKESFPLTVTSAQKNPTAFYLCASSILVGYNEQFFGPGTRLTVL.

This clonotype has only a few counts. The V and J genes are TRBV5-1 and TRBJ2-1; D not resolved. The CDR3 runs 14 residues. CDR1 is SGHRS and CDR2 is YFSETQ in the germline V gene. V lost 0 bases and J 4 bases, leaving 8 bases between the germline ends. CDR3 nucleotide sequence: TGCGCCAGCAGCTTGGTGGTAGAGTACAATGAGCAGTTCTTC. This sequence encodes CASSLVVEYNEQFF.

The chain recombines TRBV29-1 with TRBJ2-6; D is unresolved. The length of the CDR3 is 12 residues. V was cut by 7 bases and J by 4 bases, with 8 bases left in between. CDR1 and CDR2 (germline): SQVTM, ANQGSEA. In DNA, the CDR3 is TGCAGCGCCGAAGTGGGGGCCAACGTCCTGACTTTC. This translates into CSAEVGANVLTF.

This chain uses TRBV9 with TRBJ2-7; D possibly matches TRBD1 or TRBD2 (5 bases each). V lost 4 bases and J lost 4, with 21 bases in between. In germline, CDR1 is SGDLS, CDR2 YYNGEE. CDR3 length equals 16 residues. The CDR3 DNA reads as TGTGCCAGCAGCCCCACCTTTCTGCTGGGGACGTACGAGCAGTACTTC. Its protein product is CASSPTFLLGTYEQYF.

The J gene is TRBJ2-5, the V gene TRBV10-2, with 12 nucleotides matching TRBD1. J lost 6 bases, V lost 6 bases, and 8 bases had no gene match. CDR1 is WSHSY and CDR2 is SAAADI in the germline V gene. There are 15 residues in the CDR3. CDR3 residues: CASSTGTGGGKTQYF. CDR3 DNA: TGCGCCAGCAGCACCGGGACAGGGGGCGGGAAGACCCAGTACTTC.

This clonotype was detected only a few times. This rearrangement joins TRBV12-3 or TRBV12-4 to TRBJ2-5, with 7 positions matching TRBD1. V lost 4 bases to trimming and J lost 1 base; unmatched junction nucleotides: 3. The CDR3 runs 14 residues. CDR3 sequence: CASSYHRGQETQYF. For the CDR3, the DNA is TGTGCCAGCAGTTATCACAGGGGCCAAGAGACCCAGTACTTC.

V gene TRBV7-9 combines with J gene TRBJ2-1; 12 bases align to TRBD2. Germline CDR1 and CDR2: SEHNR and FQNEAQ (reference sequence). The CDR3 is 17 amino acids. V lost 5 bases to trimming and J lost 2 bases; unmatched junction nucleotides: 7. The CDR3 DNA reads as TGTGCCAGCAGCCCAGAACTAGCGGGAGGCCCCTACAATGAGCAGTTCTTC. It is translated as CASSPELAGGPYNEQFF. Using reference TRBV7-9 and TRBJ2-1 for the parts outside the CDR3, the full variable domain is DTGVSQNPRHKITKRGQNVTFRCDPISEHNRLYWYRQTLGQGPEFLTYFQNEAQLEKSRLLSDRFSAERPKGSFSTLEIQRTEQGDSAMYLCASSPELAGGPYNEQFFGPGTRLTVL.

V is TRBV13 and J is TRBJ2-3, with D tentatively TRBD2 (5 bases). The CDR3 is 17 residues long. V was cut by 4 bases and J by 0 bases, with 17 bases left in between. CDR1 is PRHDT, CDR2 FYEKMQ, per germline (reference sequence). DNA of the CDR3: TGTGCCAGCAGCTGGACTCCGGGAATCGCCAGCACAGATACGCAGTATTTT. Translation gives CASSWTPGIASTDTQYF.

The gene calls are TRBV4-1 and TRBJ1-2; perhaps TRBD1 as D (5 bases). The CDR3 extends over 15 amino acids. Germline-derived CDR1 and CDR2 are MGHRA and YSYEKL. V was cut by 1 base and J by 1 base, with 10 bases left in between. The CDR3 loop reads CASSQGQGDNYGYTF. As DNA, the CDR3 is TGCGCCAGCAGCCAAGGGCAGGGAGATAACTATGGCTACACCTTC.

This clonotype was seen repeatedly, ten times or more. The genes are TRBV14 and TRBJ2-5; D unresolved. Between the trimmed V and J ends, which lost 3 bases and 7 bases, there was a span of 6 bases. The germline V gene has CDR1 SGHDN and CDR2 FVKESK. The CDR3 is 11 amino acids. CDR3 sequence: CASSHRGTQYF. The CDR3 DNA follows: TGTGCCAGCAGCCACCGCGGGACCCAGTACTTC.

This clonotype showed up just a few times. The chain recombines TRBV12-3 or TRBV12-4 with TRBJ2-2, with D tentatively TRBD2 (5 bases). The length of the CDR3 is 17 residues. V shed 3 bases and J shed 0 bases, with 14 bases lying between them. CDR3 in amino acids: CASSFPRAGANTGELFF. CDR3 bases: TGTGCCAGCAGTTTCCCTCGGGCGGGCGCGAACACCGGGGAGCTGTTTTTT.

This clonotype was counted between two and nine times. The chain has TRBV7-9 and TRBJ1-3; no definite D call. Germline V gene data show CDR1 as SEHNR and CDR2 as FQNEAQ (reference sequence). The germline V and J ends were trimmed by 3 bases and 0 bases, with 6 bases remaining between them. The CDR3 has 14 amino acids. CDR3 amino acids: CASSFLVSGNTIYF. The CDR3 DNA reads TGTGCCAGCAGCTTCTTGGTCTCTGGAAACACCATATATTTT.

The J gene is TRBJ1-2, the V gene TRBV20-1; TRBD1 agrees at 9 bases. The V gene end was trimmed by 8 bases and the J gene end by 1 base; junction bases not matched to a gene: 5. The CDR3 loop spans 13 amino acids. Germline assignment: CDR1 DFQATT and CDR2 SNEGSKA (reference sequence). DNA of the CDR3: TGCAGTACCGGGACAGGGAGTAACTATGGCTACACCTTC. This sequence encodes CSTGTGSNYGYTF.

This chain connects TRBV4-1 to TRBJ2-2; maybe TRBD1 (5 bases). The CDR3 runs to 18 residues. Trimming stripped 1 base from V and 0 bases from J, with 15 bases between. Germline V lookup: CDR1 MGHRA, CDR2 YSYEKL. This CDR3 reads CASSQVGQRASNTGELFF. The CDR3, as DNA: TGCGCCAGCAGCCAAGTGGGGCAACGGGCGTCGAACACCGGGGAGCTGTTTTTT.